The next 23 T cell receptor beta chains were all read from a single sample in a study of cytomegalovirus exposure and HLA in healthy donors. Produced via immunoSEQ multiplex PCR; TCRdb's table is partial and in-frame only. The data hold 100,000 to 150,000 clones, with 85% to 90% observed a single time. Sample: PBMCs. The origin of the receptors is a woman aged 18-29 years in good health and CMV-seronegative.

The chain employs TRBV6-1 and TRBJ1-1; weak D call: TRBD1 (5 bases). Trimming cost V 4 bases and J 3 bases, with 24 bases left between them. The germline gives CDR1 MNHNS, CDR2 SASEGT. This CDR3 region has 18 residues. CDR3 protein: CASSGTLLPGIMHTEAFF. CDR3 bases: TGTGCCAGCAGTGGAACCCTCCTACCAGGGATCATGCACACTGAAGCTTTCTTT.

V is TRBV15 and J is TRBJ2-5; D not certain. V lost 0 bases and J lost 5, with 4 bases in between. CDR3 size: 12 residues. From germline, CDR1 is LNHNV and CDR2 YYDKDF (reference sequence). The chain's CDR3 is CATSRDQETQYF. The CDR3 bases are TGTGCCACCAGCAGAGATCAGGAGACCCAGTACTTC.

The CDR3 region has the DNA TGTGCCACCAGCAGAGGATTCCGGGACTCGGGAGAGACCCAGTACTTC. Its translation is CATSRGFRDSGETQYF. V and J are TRBV15 and TRBJ2-5, with D possibly TRBD2 on 6 matching bases. CDR1 LNHNV and CDR2 YYDKDF come from the germline V gene (reference sequence). The V gene lost 1 base and the J gene lost 4 bases, with 16 bases spanning the gap. This CDR3 comprises 16 residues. The variable domain in full, with the rest retrieved from reference TRBV15 and TRBJ2-5, is DAMVIQNPRYQVTQFGKPVTLSCSQTLNHNVMYWYQQKSSQAPKLLFHYYDKDFNNEADTPDNFQSRRPNTSFCFLDIRSPGLGDTAMYLCATSRGFRDSGETQYFGPGTRLLVL.

This sequence joins TRBV21-1 and TRBJ2-7; TRBD2 is the table's D call, not checked against the DNA. TRBV21-1 represents a pseudogene. The CDR3 totals 16 residues. CDR3 sequence: CASSNPPGRGTYEQYV. The CDR3 DNA follows: TGTGCCAGCAGCAATCCCCCCGGGAGGGGCACCTACGAGCAGTACGTC.

This rearrangement joins TRBV30 to TRBJ2-1; tentatively, D is TRBD2 (6 bases). Germline-derived CDR1 and CDR2 are GTSNPN and SVGIG (reference sequence). This CDR3 contains 12 residues. Trimming left V 4 bases short and J 9 bases short, with 13 bases between. CDR3 in DNA: TGTGCCTGGAAGCGTCCCGGGAGTGAGCAGTTCTTC. Its protein product is CAWKRPGSEQFF.

This clone was observed once. The chain joins TRBV11-1 to TRBJ2-5; D call uncertain. Germline CDR1 is SGHAT and CDR2 is FQDESV (reference sequence). Trimming removed 1 base from V and 0 bases from J, with 9 bases in between. CDR3 length: 15 residues. Written as DNA, the CDR3 is TGTGCCAGCAGCTTAGGCTTCCAGTACCAAGAGACCCAGTACTTC. Protein: CASSLGFQYQETQYF.

The J gene is TRBJ1-1, the V gene TRBV5-8, with D perhaps TRBD1 (6 bases). Germline CDR1 SGHTS, CDR2 YDEGEE. This CDR3 contains 13 residues. Trimming left V 1 base short and J 11 bases short, with 15 bases between. The CDR3 bases are TGTGCCAGCAGCTTGCTGGGGGCGGTCGATGCTTTCTTT. Protein sequence: CASSLLGAVDAFF.

This clone was detected a few times. The V gene is TRBV28, the J gene TRBJ1-1; no reliable D call. The germline V gene encodes CDR1 MDHEN and CDR2 SYDVKM. Trimming cost V 3 bases and J 0 bases, with 11 bases left between them. This CDR3 contains 15 residues. CDR3 loop: CASSFGETLNTEAFF. CDR3 nucleotide sequence: TGTGCCAGCAGTTTTGGAGAGACTTTGAACACTGAAGCTTTCTTT. The complete variable domain, with remaining parts taken from reference TRBV28 and TRBJ1-1, reads DVKVTQSSRYLVKRTGEKVFLECVQDMDHENMFWYRQDPGLGLRLIYFSYDVKMKEKGDIPEGYSVSREKKERFSLILESASTNQTSMYLCASSFGETLNTEAFFGQGTRLTVV.

This clone was found once. As DNA, the CDR3 is TGCGCCAGCAGCTCCCTGGCCACAGGAGATACGCAGTATTTT. This encodes CASSSLATGDTQYF. The chain has TRBV5-1 and TRBJ2-3; weak D call: TRBD1 (5 bases). This CDR3 spans 14 amino acids. From germline, CDR1 is SGHRS and CDR2 YFSETQ. V lost 3 bases and J lost 5, with 13 bases in between.

V and J are TRBV27 and TRBJ2-7; D is possibly TRBD1 (5 bases). Germline V gene lookup returns CDR1 MNHEY and CDR2 SMNVEV (reference sequence). This CDR3 is 19 amino acids long. Deletions cut 3 bases from V and 0 bases from J, with 24 bases between. As DNA, the CDR3 is TGTGCCAGCAGTTTTTACAAAAGGGGCCGCTTTAACCGCTCCTACGAGCAGTACGTC. Amino acids: CASSFYKRGRFNRSYEQYV.

This clone has just a few counts. The rearrangement uses TRBV7-6 and TRBJ1-1; D is ambiguous. This CDR3 spans 12 amino acids. Trimming shortened V by 6 bases and J by 4 bases, and 9 bases separated the two germline ends. Germline V CDR1 and CDR2: SGHVS, FNYEAQ. The chain's CDR3 is CASRNEGTEAFF. The DNA for the CDR3 is TGTGCCAGCAGGAATGAGGGCACTGAAGCTTTCTTT.

This clone was recorded once. J is TRBJ1-5 and V is TRBV5-1; 8 bases match TRBD1. Trimming cost V 2 bases and J 0 bases; bases outside gene matches: 1. The CDR3 extends over 15 amino acids. Germline CDR1 and CDR2: SGHRS and YFSETQ. CDR3 in amino acids: CASSLGQGSNQPQHF. CDR3 in DNA: TGCGCCAGCAGCTTAGGACAGGGTAGCAATCAGCCCCAGCATTTT.

This clone was found once. The chain combines TRBV27 with TRBJ2-2; TRBD1 is a possible D gene (5 bases). Germline V lookup: CDR1 MNHEY, CDR2 SMNVEV (reference sequence). This CDR3 is 15 amino acids long. V was clipped by 0 bases and J by 5 bases, with 10 bases between them. The CDR3 DNA sequence: TGTGCCAGCAGTTTATCAGACAGCAGAACCGGGGAGCTGTTTTTT. It codes for CASSLSDSRTGELFF.

V gene TRBV19 combines with J gene TRBJ2-2; D gene ambiguous. V gave up 7 bases and J gave up 8 bases, with 14 bases separating them. The germline CDR1 and CDR2 sequences are LNHDA and SQIVND (reference sequence). The CDR3 is made up of 13 amino acids. CDR3 loop: CASTSQPAGELFF. DNA for the CDR3: TGTGCCAGTACATCACAGCCTGCGGGGGAGCTGTTTTTT.

This clone was observed once. The chain employs TRBV28 and TRBJ2-7; 8 bases map to TRBD2. The trim removed 4 bases at V and 2 bases at J, leaving 7 bases unmatched. CDR3 length: 15 amino acids. Germline V gene data show CDR1 as MDHEN and CDR2 as SYDVKM. The CDR3 nucleotides read TGTGCCAGCAGTTCCGTCGGACTAGCAACCTACGAGCAGTACTTC. The encoded protein is CASSSVGLATYEQYF.

J is TRBJ2-1 and V is TRBV4-3; no firm D call. Between the trimmed V and J ends, which lost 0 bases and 0 bases, there was a span of 9 bases. CDR1 LGHNA and CDR2 YSLEER come from the germline V gene. This CDR3 is built from 16 residues. CDR3 protein: CASSQDTTSSYNEQFF. The CDR3 DNA follows: TGCGCCAGCAGCCAAGATACTACCAGCTCCTACAATGAGCAGTTCTTC.

The chain links TRBV27 to TRBJ1-4; D remains unclear. The CDR3 loop spans 15 amino acids. Germline V gene lookup returns CDR1 MNHEY and CDR2 SMNVEV (reference sequence). Trimming shortened V by 1 base and J by 0 bases, and 6 bases separated the two germline ends. This chain's CDR3 is CASSLLTATNEKLFF. CDR3 sequence (DNA): TGTGCCAGCAGTTTATTAACAGCAACTAATGAAAAACTGTTTTTT.

V gene TRBV28 combines with J gene TRBJ2-3, with D unresolved. V lost 6 bases, J lost 3 bases, and 10 bases lay in between. This CDR3 spans 13 amino acids. CDR1 and CDR2 (germline): MDHEN, SYDVKM. The CDR3 nucleotides read TGTGCCAGCAGCCGTTACGGTACAGATACGCAGTATTTT. It encodes CASSRYGTDTQYF. The whole variable domain, remainder taken from reference TRBV28 and TRBJ2-3, is DVKVTQSSRYLVKRTGEKVFLECVQDMDHENMFWYRQDPGLGLRLIYFSYDVKMKEKGDIPEGYSVSREKKERFSLILESASTNQTSMYLCASSRYGTDTQYFGPGTRLTVL.

The genes are TRBV11-2 and TRBJ2-1, with D unresolved. Trimming shortened V by 6 bases and J by 9 bases, and 15 bases separated the two germline ends. The CDR3 contains 13 residues. Germline lookup yields CDR1 SGHAT and CDR2 FQNNGV. CDR3 in amino acids: CASSLFAGPEQFF. In DNA, the CDR3 is TGTGCCAGCAGTCTATTTGCAGGCCCTGAGCAGTTCTTC.

This chain links TRBV19 with TRBJ2-2; D ambiguous. Germline V gene data show CDR1 as LNHDA and CDR2 as SQIVND (reference sequence). The CDR3 runs to 14 residues. Between the trimmed V and J ends, which lost 8 bases and 2 bases, there was a span of 12 bases. The CDR3 DNA sequence: TGTGCCAGTCAACGTCCGGGTAACACCGGGGAGCTGTTTTTT. Amino acids: CASQRPGNTGELFF.

This clone was seen once. The chain has TRBV21-1 and TRBJ1-2. TRBV21-1 is labeled a pseudogene. CDR3 length equals 13 residues. CDR3 in amino acids: CARPPPGDYGYTF. CDR3 DNA sequence: TGTGCCAGACCCCCCCCCGGGGACTATGGCTACACCTTC.

This clone was observed once. This rearrangement joins TRBV7-9 to TRBJ2-7; TRBD2 matches at 8 bases. The V gene end was trimmed by 1 base and the J gene end by 7 bases; junction bases not matched to a gene: 0. CDR1 and CDR2 (germline): SEHNR, FQNEAQ (reference sequence). The CDR3 extends over 12 amino acids. The CDR3 DNA reads TGTGCCAGCAGCTTAGTAGCGGGGGAGCAGTACGTC. It yields the protein CASSLVAGEQYV.

The chain combines TRBV28 with TRBJ1-5, with D unclear. Germline lookup yields CDR1 MDHEN and CDR2 SYDVKM. The CDR3 is 14 residues long. Trimming shortened V by 7 bases and J by 2 bases, and 12 bases separated the two germline ends. The CDR3 sequence: CASIGVTGNQPQHF. Written as DNA, the CDR3 is TGTGCCAGCATCGGGGTTACCGGCAATCAGCCCCAGCATTTT.